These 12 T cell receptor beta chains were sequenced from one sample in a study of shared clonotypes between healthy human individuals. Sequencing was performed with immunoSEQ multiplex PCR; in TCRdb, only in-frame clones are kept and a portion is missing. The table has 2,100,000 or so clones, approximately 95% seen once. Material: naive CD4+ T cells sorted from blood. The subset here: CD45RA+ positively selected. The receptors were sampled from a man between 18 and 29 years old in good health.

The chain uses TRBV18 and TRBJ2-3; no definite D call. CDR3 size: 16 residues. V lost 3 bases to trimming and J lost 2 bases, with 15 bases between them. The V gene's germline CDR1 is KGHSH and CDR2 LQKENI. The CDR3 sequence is CASSPYTGSLTDTQYF. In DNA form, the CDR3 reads TGTGCCAGCTCACCCTACACTGGGTCTCTCACAGATACGCAGTATTTT.

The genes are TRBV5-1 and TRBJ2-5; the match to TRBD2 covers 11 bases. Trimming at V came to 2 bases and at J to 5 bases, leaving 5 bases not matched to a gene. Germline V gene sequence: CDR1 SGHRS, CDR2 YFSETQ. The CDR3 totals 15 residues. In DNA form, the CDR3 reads TGCGCCAGCAGCTTAACTAGCGGGAGACGGGAGACCCAGTACTTC. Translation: CASSLTSGRRETQYF. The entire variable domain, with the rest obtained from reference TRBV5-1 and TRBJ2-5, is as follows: KAGVTQTPRYLIKTRGQQVTLSCSPISGHRSVSWYQQTPGQGLQFLFEYFSETQRNKGNFPGRFSGRQFSNSRSEMNVSTLELGDSALYLCASSLTSGRRETQYFGPGTRLLVL.

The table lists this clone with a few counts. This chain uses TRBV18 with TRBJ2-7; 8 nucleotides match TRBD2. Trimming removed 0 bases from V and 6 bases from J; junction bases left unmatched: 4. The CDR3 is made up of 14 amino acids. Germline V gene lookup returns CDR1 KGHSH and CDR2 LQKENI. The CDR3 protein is CASSPPAGDTEQYF. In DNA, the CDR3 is TGTGCCAGCTCACCACCAGCGGGAGACACCGAGCAGTACTTC.

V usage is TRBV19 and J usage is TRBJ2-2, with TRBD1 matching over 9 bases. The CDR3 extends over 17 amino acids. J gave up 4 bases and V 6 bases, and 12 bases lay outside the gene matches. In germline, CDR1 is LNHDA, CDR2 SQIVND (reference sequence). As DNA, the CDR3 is TGTGCCAGTAGGGACAGGGGCTTCCCTTTCGGCACCGGGGAGCTGTTTTTT. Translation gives CASRDRGFPFGTGELFF.

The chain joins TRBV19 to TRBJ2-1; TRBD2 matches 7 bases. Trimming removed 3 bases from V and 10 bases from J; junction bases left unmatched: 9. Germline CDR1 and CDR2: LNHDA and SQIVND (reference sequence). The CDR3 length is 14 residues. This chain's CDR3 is CASSMRRESEEQFF. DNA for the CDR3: TGTGCCAGTAGTATGAGGCGGGAGTCAGAAGAGCAGTTCTTC.

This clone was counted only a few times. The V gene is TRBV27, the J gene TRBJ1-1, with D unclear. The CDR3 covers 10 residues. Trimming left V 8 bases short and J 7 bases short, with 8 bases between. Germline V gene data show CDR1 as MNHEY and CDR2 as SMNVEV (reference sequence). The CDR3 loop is CASGRYEAFF. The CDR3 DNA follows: TGTGCCAGCGGGCGTTATGAAGCTTTCTTT.

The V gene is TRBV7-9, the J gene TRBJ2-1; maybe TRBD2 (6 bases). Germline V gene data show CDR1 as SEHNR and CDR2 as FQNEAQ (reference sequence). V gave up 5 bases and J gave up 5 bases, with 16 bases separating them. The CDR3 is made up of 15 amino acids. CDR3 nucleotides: TGTGCCAGCAGCCCCGCGGGGCCCCCCAACAATGAGCAGTTCTTC. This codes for CASSPAGPPNNEQFF.

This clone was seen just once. In DNA, the CDR3 is TGCGCCAGCAGCCAAGAAACAGGGGGTAAAATGAACACTGAAGCTTTCTTT. The encoded protein is CASSQETGGKMNTEAFF. The rearrangement links TRBV4-1 to TRBJ1-1, with TRBD1 matching over 8 bases. Trimming cost V 0 bases and J 0 bases; bases outside gene matches: 6. Per the germline V gene, CDR1 is MGHRA and CDR2 is YSYEKL. This CDR3 spans 17 amino acids.

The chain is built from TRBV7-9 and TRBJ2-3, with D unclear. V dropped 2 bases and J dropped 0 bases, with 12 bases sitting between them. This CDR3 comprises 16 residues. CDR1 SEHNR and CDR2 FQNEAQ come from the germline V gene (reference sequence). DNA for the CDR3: TGTGCCAGCAGCTTACTGAGACCTTCTAGCACAGATACGCAGTATTTT. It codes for CASSLLRPSSTDTQYF.

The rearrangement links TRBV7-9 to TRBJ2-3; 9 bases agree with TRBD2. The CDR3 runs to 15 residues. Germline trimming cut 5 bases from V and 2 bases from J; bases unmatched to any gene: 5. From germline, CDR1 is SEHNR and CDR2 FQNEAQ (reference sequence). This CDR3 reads CASSPLAGITDTQYF. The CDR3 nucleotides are TGTGCCAGCAGCCCTCTAGCGGGGATCACAGATACGCAGTATTTT. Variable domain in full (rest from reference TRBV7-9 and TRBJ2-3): DTGVSQNPRHKITKRGQNVTFRCDPISEHNRLYWYRQTLGQGPEFLTYFQNEAQLEKSRLLSDRFSAERPKGSFSTLEIQRTEQGDSAMYLCASSPLAGITDTQYFGPGTRLTVL.

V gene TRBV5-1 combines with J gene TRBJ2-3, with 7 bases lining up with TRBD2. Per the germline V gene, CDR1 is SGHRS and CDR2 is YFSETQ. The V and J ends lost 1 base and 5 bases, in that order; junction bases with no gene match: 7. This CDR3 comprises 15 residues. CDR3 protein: CASSLPGTKGDTQYF. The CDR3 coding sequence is TGCGCCAGCAGCTTGCCGGGGACTAAAGGAGATACGCAGTATTTT.

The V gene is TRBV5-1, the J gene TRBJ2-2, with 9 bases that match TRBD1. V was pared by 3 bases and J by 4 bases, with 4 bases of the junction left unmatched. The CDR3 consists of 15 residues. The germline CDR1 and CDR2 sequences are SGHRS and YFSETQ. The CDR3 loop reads CASSSGQGLTGELFF. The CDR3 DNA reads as TGCGCCAGCAGCTCGGGACAGGGCCTCACCGGGGAGCTGTTTTTT.